The 12 T cell receptor beta chains below were found in one sample sequenced in a study of Tregs in tolerant kidney transplant recipients. Using immunoSEQ multiplex PCR, the repertoire was profiled, and TCRdb retains in-frame clones only, with some absent. The sample carries approximately 20,000 clones, about two thirds recorded once. These receptors' targets are unknown. The sequencing input was Tregs from blood cultured with allogeneic cells. These receptors all come from a human donor in good health.

The chain is built from TRBV19 and TRBJ1-5; 7 nucleotides agree with TRBD1. In germline, CDR1 is LNHDA, CDR2 SQIVND (reference sequence). V lost 1 base, J lost 7 bases, and 4 bases stayed unmatched. The CDR3 is 14 residues long. CDR3 sequence (DNA): TGTGCCAGTAGTATAGGAGGGGGCGTCCAGCCCCAGCATTTT. It codes for CASSIGGGVQPQHF.

The chain is built from TRBV7-3 and TRBJ1-1; D call uncertain. The CDR3 covers 13 residues. Germline CDR1 is SGHTA and CDR2 is FQGTGA. The V and J ends lost 5 bases and 1 base respectively, with 8 bases between them. Here the CDR3 DNA reads TGTGCCAGCAGCCGCGGTGCGAACACTGAAGCTTTCTTT. This codes for CASSRGANTEAFF.

The chain uses TRBV7-3 and TRBJ2-3; TRBD2 matches at 8 bases. CDR3 length equals 16 residues. Germline V gives CDR1 SGHTA, CDR2 FQGTGA. Germline trimming cut 5 bases from V and 0 bases from J; bases unmatched to any gene: 7. The CDR3 sequence: CASSRSGGGSTDTQYF. In nucleotides, the CDR3 is TGTGCCAGCAGCCGTTCGGGCGGGGGGAGCACAGATACGCAGTATTTT.

The chain recombines TRBV5-1 with TRBJ2-7, with 10 bases identical to TRBD1. The germline V gene has CDR1 SGHRS and CDR2 YFSETQ. With 5 bases clipped from V and 2 bases from J, the junction kept 4 bases outside the gene matches. This CDR3 region has 14 residues. The DNA for the CDR3 is TGCGCCAGCAGACCCGGGACAGGGGCCTACGAGCAGTACTTC. It translates to CASRPGTGAYEQYF. Looking up the rest from reference TRBV5-1 and TRBJ2-7 gives the full variable domain: KAGVTQTPRYLIKTRGQQVTLSCSPISGHRSVSWYQQTPGQGLQFLFEYFSETQRNKGNFPGRFSGRQFSNSRSEMNVSTLELGDSALYLCASRPGTGAYEQYFGPGTRLTVT.

The genes are TRBV10-1 and TRBJ2-3; D unclear. CDR1 and CDR2 (germline): WNHNN, SYGVQD (reference sequence). Trimming left V 2 bases short and J 4 bases short, with 7 bases between. This CDR3 has 13 amino acids. For the CDR3, the DNA is TGCGCCAGCAGTGAGCCCCCGGCAGATACGCAGTATTTT. The encoded protein is CASSEPPADTQYF.

The CDR3 protein is CASSRPLRGASGANVLTF. Written as DNA, the CDR3 is TGCGCCAGCAGCCGACCATTGAGGGGGGCATCTGGGGCCAACGTCCTGACTTTC. The chain combines TRBV4-1 with TRBJ2-6, with D possibly being TRBD1 or TRBD2 (6 bases each). Germline-derived CDR1 and CDR2 are MGHRA and YSYEKL. The CDR3 is made up of 18 amino acids. Trimming left V 4 bases short and J 1 base short, with 17 bases between.

This clone was picked up a small number of times. The chain carries TRBV9 and TRBJ1-1; D is uncertain. The CDR3 is 13 residues long. Germline-derived CDR1 and CDR2 are SGDLS and YYNGEE. Trimming removed 4 bases at V and 2 bases at J, with 9 bases between. The CDR3 protein is CASSTGLNTEAFF. In nucleotides, the CDR3 is TGTGCCAGCAGCACCGGGCTTAACACTGAAGCTTTCTTT.

V is TRBV5-1 and J is TRBJ2-7; tentatively, D is TRBD1 (6 bases). This CDR3 spans 11 amino acids. CDR1 is SGHRS, CDR2 YFSETQ, per germline. V shed 5 bases and J shed 4 bases, with 7 bases lying between them. The CDR3 protein is CASRQGYEQYF. The DNA of the CDR3 is TGCGCCAGCAGACAGGGTTACGAGCAGTACTTC.

The chain couples TRBV2 to TRBJ1-1, with no clear D. Germline CDR1 is SNHLY and CDR2 is FYNNEI. The germline V and J ends were trimmed by 8 bases and 0 bases, with 13 bases remaining between them. This CDR3 comprises 14 residues. CDR3 loop: CASSYSRMNTEAFF. Written as DNA, the CDR3 is TGTGCCAGCTCCTACTCCCGGATGAACACTGAAGCTTTCTTT.

This clone was detected only a few times. The V and J genes are TRBV2 and TRBJ2-2; 7 nucleotides agree with TRBD1. The ends lost 4 bases at V and 6 bases at J; junction bases unmatched: 2. The germline gives CDR1 SNHLY, CDR2 FYNNEI. This CDR3 is built from 13 residues. Written as DNA, the CDR3 is TGTGCCAGCAGTGGGACAGGACCCGGGGAGCTGTTTTTT. Protein product: CASSGTGPGELFF.

CDR3 bases: TGTGCCACCAGCACCCGGACTAGCGGGAGAAATGAGCAGTTCTTC. Protein product: CATSTRTSGRNEQFF. V and J are TRBV15 and TRBJ2-1; 13 nucleotides line up with TRBD2. Germline V CDR1 and CDR2: LNHNV, YYDKDF (reference sequence). Unmatched junction bases numbered 4, after V lost 4 bases and J lost 7 bases. The CDR3 is made up of 15 amino acids.

This clone was recorded once. The chain combines TRBV7-9 with TRBJ2-5; TRBD1 matches 7 bases. V shed 5 bases and J 6 bases; nucleotides not matched to a gene: 15. This CDR3 is built from 16 residues. Germline loops: CDR1 SEHNR, CDR2 FQNEAQ (reference sequence). This CDR3 is CASSPGVTGPGKTQYF. The CDR3 DNA follows: TGTGCCAGCAGCCCCGGGGTGACAGGGCCGGGGAAGACCCAGTACTTC.